The TCR beta chain described here comes from a study of shared clonotypes between healthy human individuals. Regarding the study as a whole: As a rule, naive subsets had a larger estimated richness than memory subsets.

The study separated CD4+ cells into CD45RA+ naive and CD45RA-negative memory subsets. CDR1 and CDR2 from the germline V gene are KGHSH and LQKENI. Trimming at V came to 6 bases and at J to 1 base, leaving 7 bases not matched to a gene. This CDR3 spans 16 amino acids. Of note for this clone: The antigen is unknown.

Produced via immunoSEQ multiplex PCR; TCRdb's table is partial and in-frame only. This table has 2 million to 2.5 million clones, approximately 94% appearing once. The chain is built from TRBV18 and TRBJ2-7; 12 bases agree with TRBD1. Specimen: naive CD4+ T cells sorted from blood. Specified subset: CD45RA+ positively selected. This TCR derives from a young man in good health. The CDR3, as DNA: TGTGCCAGCTCTTGGGCGGGACAGGGGGCGTCCTACGAGCAGTACTTC. It specifies CASSWAGQGASYEQYF.